Below, 26 T cell receptor beta chains from the same sample are listed, as sequenced in a study of shared clonotypes between healthy human individuals. Sequencing used immunoSEQ multiplex PCR; TCRdb keeps in-frame clones, though not all of them. The table includes approximately 340,000 clones, around 67% detected once. Material for sequencing was memory CD4+ T cells sorted from blood. Indicated subset: CD45RA-negative fraction. All receptors derive from a man aged 25 to 45 in good health.

Note on this clone: The identical CDR3 is also encoded by other nucleotide sequences in the sample. This chain connects TRBV5-5 to TRBJ1-1; TRBD1 might be the D (6 bases). The CDR3 covers 12 residues. In germline, CDR1 is SGHKS, CDR2 YYEKEE (reference sequence). With 0 bases removed from V and 9 bases from J, the gap between germline ends came to 9 bases. CDR3 region: CASSLGQGKAFF. The CDR3 coding sequence is TGTGCCAGCAGCTTGGGCCAGGGGAAAGCTTTCTTT.

Regarding this clone: The sample holds other DNA sequences that translate to the same CDR3. The CDR3 sequence: CASSLSAGATYEQYF. For the CDR3, the DNA is TGCGCCAGCAGCTTGAGCGCGGGCGCCACCTACGAGCAGTACTTC. This sequence joins TRBV5-1 and TRBJ2-7; tentatively, D is TRBD2 (5 bases). The CDR3 totals 15 residues. Germline loops: CDR1 SGHRS, CDR2 YFSETQ. The ends were cut back, 1 base at V and 2 bases at J, with 13 bases in the middle.

In this sample, this clone turned up once. The V call is TRBV6-5, the J call TRBJ2-7; possible D gene TRBD2, 6 bases. Germline lookup yields CDR1 MNHEY and CDR2 SVGAGI. Trimming removed 0 bases at V and 2 bases at J, with 8 bases between. CDR3 length equals 14 residues. Here the CDR3 reads CASSYSGGTYEQYF. The DNA for the CDR3 is TGTGCCAGCAGTTACTCGGGCGGGACCTACGAGCAGTACTTC.

The gene calls are TRBV5-1 and TRBJ1-2; TRBD1 aligns across 10 bases. CDR1 and CDR2 from the germline V gene are SGHRS and YFSETQ. The CDR3 loop spans 14 amino acids. J was trimmed by 7 bases and V by 1 base; bases with no gene match: 4. CDR3 sequence: CASSLSTGGSGYTF. The CDR3 nucleotides read TGCGCCAGCAGCTTGTCGACAGGGGGCAGTGGCTACACCTTC.

The gene calls are TRBV6-5 and TRBJ1-4; D is unresolved. V was cut by 6 bases and J by 0 bases, with 8 bases left in between. CDR3 length equals 14 residues. Germline assignment: CDR1 MNHEY and CDR2 SVGAGI. As DNA, the CDR3 is TGTGCCAGCAGCCCGTCTGCAACTAATGAAAAACTGTTTTTT. The encoded protein is CASSPSATNEKLFF.

The chain employs TRBV7-3 and TRBJ2-1; a possible D gene is TRBD2 (6 bases). V lost 2 bases to trimming and J lost 5 bases, with 10 bases between them. There are 14 residues in the CDR3. Germline loops: CDR1 SGHTA, CDR2 FQGTGA. This CDR3 is CASSLGGINNEQFF. DNA of the CDR3: TGTGCCAGCAGCTTAGGCGGGATTAACAATGAGCAGTTCTTC.

V and J are TRBV28 and TRBJ2-7; TRBD1 matches at 9 bases. CDR3 length: 15 residues. CDR1 MDHEN and CDR2 SYDVKM come from the germline V gene. With V trimmed by 6 bases and J by 5 bases, 11 bases remained unmatched. The CDR3 protein is CASSKTGTGLNEQYF. The CDR3 DNA sequence: TGTGCCAGCAGCAAAACCGGGACAGGGTTAAACGAGCAGTACTTC. Drawing the rest from reference TRBV28 and TRBJ2-7, the complete variable domain is DVKVTQSSRYLVKRTGEKVFLECVQDMDHENMFWYRQDPGLGLRLIYFSYDVKMKEKGDIPEGYSVSREKKERFSLILESASTNQTSMYLCASSKTGTGLNEQYFGPGTRLTVT.

The chain recombines TRBV5-1 with TRBJ2-5; the match to TRBD2 covers 12 bases. J gave up 5 bases and V 1 base, and 6 bases lay outside the gene matches. This CDR3 contains 16 residues. CDR1 and CDR2 (germline): SGHRS, YFSETQ. The CDR3 region is CASSLLTSGREETQYF. The CDR3 coding sequence is TGCGCCAGCAGCTTGTTGACTAGCGGGAGAGAGGAGACCCAGTACTTC. The full variable domain, in which reference TRBV5-1 and TRBJ2-5 provide the parts outside the CDR3, is KAGVTQTPRYLIKTRGQQVTLSCSPISGHRSVSWYQQTPGQGLQFLFEYFSETQRNKGNFPGRFSGRQFSNSRSEMNVSTLELGDSALYLCASSLLTSGREETQYFGPGTRLLVL.

The chain couples TRBV4-2 to TRBJ2-7; no clear D gene. The CDR3 spans 15 residues. Deletions cut 2 bases from V and 2 bases from J, with 13 bases between. Germline CDR1 LGHNA, CDR2 YNFKEQ. CDR3 nucleotide sequence: TGTGCCAGCAGCCAATTTATAGGTCAGCCCTACGAGCAGTACTTC. Translating gives CASSQFIGQPYEQYF.

This rearrangement joins TRBV7-2 to TRBJ2-2; D uncertain. Between the trimmed V and J ends, which lost 1 base and 7 bases, there was a span of 4 bases. Germline V CDR1 and CDR2: SGHTA, FQGNSA. The CDR3 runs to 12 residues. CDR3 in DNA: TGTGCCAGCAGCTTAGATCGCGGGGAGCTGTTTTTT. This codes for CASSLDRGELFF.

CDR3 sequence (DNA): TGTGCCAGCAGCTTAGCAGGTAGGGTCAATGAGCAGTTCTTC. It codes for CASSLAGRVNEQFF. The chain employs TRBV7-2 and TRBJ2-1; no firm D call. Germline CDR1 reads SGHTA; CDR2 reads FQGNSA. Deletions cut 0 bases from V and 6 bases from J, with 9 bases between. The CDR3 spans 14 residues.

The chain uses TRBV6-1 and TRBJ1-2; no clear D gene. The CDR3 runs to 12 residues. V gave up 6 bases and J gave up 5 bases, with 10 bases separating them. Germline lookup yields CDR1 MNHNS and CDR2 SASEGT. For the CDR3, the DNA is TGTGCCAGCAGGGAAACAGAGTATGGCTACACCTTC. It translates to CASRETEYGYTF.

CDR3 protein: CASTPRRGLVREQYF. The CDR3 DNA reads TGTGCCAGCACCCCTCGACGGGGACTAGTTCGCGAGCAGTACTTC. The V call is TRBV6-5, the J call TRBJ2-7; 8 nucleotides match TRBD2. The CDR3 has 15 amino acids. V trimming: 7 bases; J trimming: 6 bases; junction bases outside the gene matches: 14. CDR1 and CDR2 (germline): MNHEY, SVGAGI.

The rearrangement joins TRBV5-1 to TRBJ2-5; possibly TRBD1 for D (6 bases). Trimming took 2 bases from V and 4 from J, leaving 15 bases between them. Germline CDR1 SGHRS, CDR2 YFSETQ. The length of the CDR3 is 15 residues. Written as DNA, the CDR3 is TGCGCCAGCAGCTTCGGGGACATAGCAGGAGAGACCCAGTACTTC. Protein product: CASSFGDIAGETQYF.

CDR3 amino acids: CASSTGLAGTSTDTQYF. The CDR3 DNA is TGCGCCAGCAGCACGGGACTAGCGGGAACTAGCACAGATACGCAGTATTTT. The chain combines TRBV5-1 with TRBJ2-3; TRBD2 aligns across 13 bases. The length of the CDR3 is 17 residues. CDR1 is SGHRS, CDR2 YFSETQ, per germline. The ends lost 4 bases at V and 0 bases at J; junction bases unmatched: 5.

This clone was seen just once. The J gene is TRBJ2-7, the V gene TRBV28; TRBD2 aligns across 11 bases. V gave up 5 bases and J gave up 1 base; unmatched junction bases: 1. This CDR3 has 14 residues. Germline-derived CDR1 and CDR2 are MDHEN and SYDVKM. This chain's CDR3 is CASSRLAGSYEQYF. The CDR3 nucleotides are TGTGCCAGCAGTCGACTAGCGGGGTCCTACGAGCAGTACTTC.

The chain couples TRBV19 to TRBJ2-5; D is unclear. Trimming took off 6 bases at V and 0 bases at J, with 17 bases between the two ends. Germline V gene lookup returns CDR1 LNHDA and CDR2 SQIVND (reference sequence). The length of the CDR3 is 16 residues. CDR3 amino acids: CASSPSLAKYQETQYF. The CDR3 region has the DNA TGTGCCAGTAGCCCTTCCCTCGCAAAGTACCAAGAGACCCAGTACTTC.

V and J are TRBV5-1 and TRBJ2-1; no clear D gene. The germline V and J ends were trimmed by 2 bases and 8 bases, with 14 bases remaining between them. The CDR3 consists of 14 residues. The germline gives CDR1 SGHRS, CDR2 YFSETQ. The CDR3 loop is CASSFAGGWDEQFF. The CDR3, as DNA: TGCGCCAGCAGCTTCGCTGGCGGCTGGGATGAGCAGTTCTTC.

The gene calls are TRBV7-8 and TRBJ1-1; 10 bases are shared with TRBD1. The V gene's germline CDR1 is SGHVS and CDR2 FQNEAQ. This CDR3 has 14 residues. The J segment lost 4 bases and the V segment lost 4 bases, leaving 3 bases of the junction unmatched. This chain's CDR3 is CASSSGQGFTEAFF. CDR3 bases: TGTGCCAGCAGCTCGGGACAGGGGTTCACTGAAGCTTTCTTT.

This sequence joins TRBV7-9 and TRBJ1-2; 7 bases map to TRBD1. Germline CDR1 SEHNR, CDR2 FQNEAQ (reference sequence). This CDR3 is 14 amino acids long. J lost 8 bases, V lost 3 bases, and 9 bases had no gene match. CDR3 bases: TGTGCCAGCAGCTTGGACAGGACCCCAGGGGGCTACACCTTC. This encodes CASSLDRTPGGYTF.

The J gene is TRBJ2-1, the V gene TRBV9; D is undetermined. In germline, CDR1 is SGDLS, CDR2 YYNGEE. V lost 4 bases and J 6 bases, leaving 20 bases between the germline ends. The CDR3 covers 16 residues. CDR3 protein: CASSLWGSRVLNEQFF. CDR3 in DNA: TGTGCCAGCAGCCTCTGGGGTAGTAGGGTACTCAATGAGCAGTTCTTC.

CDR3: CASSVGQFGNTIYF. DNA for the CDR3: TGTGCCAGCAGCGTGGGGCAGTTTGGAAACACCATATATTTT. V is TRBV9 and J is TRBJ1-3; a weak D match, TRBD1 (5 bases). Germline CDR1 and CDR2: SGDLS and YYNGEE. V was clipped by 2 bases and J by 3 bases, with 9 bases between them. This CDR3 has 14 amino acids.

The chain carries TRBV5-1 and TRBJ1-5; a weak D match, TRBD1 (6 bases). Germline V gives CDR1 SGHRS, CDR2 YFSETQ. The V and J ends lost 4 bases and 3 bases respectively, with 14 bases between them. The CDR3 totals 15 residues. The CDR3 here is CASSPQGAVNQPQHF. In DNA form, the CDR3 reads TGCGCCAGCAGCCCACAGGGTGCGGTCAATCAGCCCCAGCATTTT. Together with reference TRBV5-1 and TRBJ1-5, the CDR3 gives the full variable domain: KAGVTQTPRYLIKTRGQQVTLSCSPISGHRSVSWYQQTPGQGLQFLFEYFSETQRNKGNFPGRFSGRQFSNSRSEMNVSTLELGDSALYLCASSPQGAVNQPQHFGDGTRLSIL.

The rearrangement joins TRBV18 to TRBJ2-2; D is uncertain. Between the trimmed V and J ends, which lost 2 bases and 3 bases, there was a span of 16 bases. Per the germline V gene, CDR1 is KGHSH and CDR2 is LQKENI. The CDR3 consists of 17 residues. CDR3 loop: CASSPYPLEYHTGELFF. CDR3 DNA sequence: TGTGCCAGCTCACCATACCCCCTGGAATATCACACCGGGGAGCTGTTTTTT.

This chain links TRBV7-9 with TRBJ2-3; 8 nucleotides line up with TRBD2. This CDR3 comprises 16 residues. CDR1 and CDR2 from the germline V gene are SEHNR and FQNEAQ (reference sequence). V lost 4 bases to trimming and J lost 2 bases; unmatched junction nucleotides: 8. DNA for the CDR3: TGTGCCAGCAGCTCCGGACTAGCCGGGAACACAGATACGCAGTATTTT. Translation gives CASSSGLAGNTDTQYF.

This clone was counted only a few times. The chain recombines TRBV7-2 with TRBJ2-1; tentative D call: TRBD2 (5 bases). Per the germline V gene, CDR1 is SGHTA and CDR2 is FQGNSA. With 6 bases removed from V and 9 bases from J, the gap between germline ends came to 15 bases. The CDR3 has 13 residues. The CDR3 sequence is CASRPTSYGEQFF. CDR3 DNA sequence: TGTGCCAGCAGACCTACTAGTTACGGTGAGCAGTTCTTC.